This T cell receptor beta chain was captured in a study of Ad26.COV2.S vaccination and SARS-CoV-2 variants. Treatment here: 15 to 20 received Ad26.COV2.S at low or high dose, single or two shots; a few received placebo; per-sample allocation not given. Day 63 after the first injection of vaccine or placebo was the sampling time. Sequenced by immunoSEQ multiplex PCR; TCRdb stores in-frame clones only, minus some. The sample contains approximately 250,000 clones, around 88% of which appear only once. Between the trimmed V and J ends, which lost 2 bases and 4 bases, there was a span of 13 bases. The CDR3 sequence is 15 residues long. CDR1 SGHKS and CDR2 YYEKEE come from the germline V gene (reference sequence).

The sequence came from a person between 18 and 65 years old who received the Ad26.COV2.S COVID-19 vaccine or a placebo. V is TRBV5-5 and J is TRBJ2-1, with D maybe TRBD1 (6 bases). Here the sequenced sample was peripheral blood, taken in a trial of Ad26.COV2.S vaccine versus placebo. The CDR3 spells CASSFMDREYNEQFF. CDR3 bases: TGTGCCAGCAGCTTTATGGACAGAGAATACAATGAGCAGTTCTTC.